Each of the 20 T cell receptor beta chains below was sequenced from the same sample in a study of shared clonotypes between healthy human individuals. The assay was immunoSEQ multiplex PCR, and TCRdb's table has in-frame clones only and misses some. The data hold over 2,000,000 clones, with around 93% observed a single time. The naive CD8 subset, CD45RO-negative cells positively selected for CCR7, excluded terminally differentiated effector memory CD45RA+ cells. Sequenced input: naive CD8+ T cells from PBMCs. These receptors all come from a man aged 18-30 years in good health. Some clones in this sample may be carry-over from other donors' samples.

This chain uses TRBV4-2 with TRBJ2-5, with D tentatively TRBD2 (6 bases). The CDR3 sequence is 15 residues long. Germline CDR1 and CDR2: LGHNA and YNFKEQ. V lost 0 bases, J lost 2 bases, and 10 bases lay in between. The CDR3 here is CASSQDGRRQETQYF. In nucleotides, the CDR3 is TGTGCCAGCAGCCAAGATGGGAGGCGGCAAGAGACCCAGTACTTC.

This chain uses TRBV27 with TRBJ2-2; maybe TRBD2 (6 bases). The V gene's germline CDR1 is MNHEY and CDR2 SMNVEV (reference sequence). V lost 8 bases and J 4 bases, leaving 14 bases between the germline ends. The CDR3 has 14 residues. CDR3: CASGEDYPTGELFF. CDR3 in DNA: TGTGCCAGCGGGGAGGACTACCCCACCGGGGAGCTGTTTTTT.

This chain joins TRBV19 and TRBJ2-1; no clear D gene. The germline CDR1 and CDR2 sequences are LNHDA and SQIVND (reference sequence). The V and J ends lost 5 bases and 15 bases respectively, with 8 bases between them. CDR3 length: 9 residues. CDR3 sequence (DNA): TGTGCCAGTAGTCCCTGGCTGTTCTTC. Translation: CASSPWLFF. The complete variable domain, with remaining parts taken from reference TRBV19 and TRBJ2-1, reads DGGITQSPKYLFRKEGQNVTLSCEQNLNHDAMYWYRQDPGQGLRLIYYSQIVNDFQKGDIAEGYSVSREKKESFPLTVTSAQKNPTAFYLCASSPWLFFGPGTRLTVL.

The DNA of the CDR3 is TGTGCCAGCAGCTTAGCCAGGGGTCGGTTCAATGAGCAGTTCTTC. Its translation is CASSLARGRFNEQFF. J is TRBJ2-1 and V is TRBV7-9, with D possibly matching TRBD1 (6 bases). V lost 0 bases and J 6 bases, leaving 12 bases between the germline ends. Looked up from germline, CDR1 is SEHNR and CDR2 is FQNEAQ (reference sequence). The CDR3 has 15 residues.

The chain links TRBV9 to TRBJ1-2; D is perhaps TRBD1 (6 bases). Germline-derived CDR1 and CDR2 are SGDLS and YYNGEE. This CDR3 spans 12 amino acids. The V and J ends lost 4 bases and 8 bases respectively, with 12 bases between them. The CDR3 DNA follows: TGTGCCAGCAGCAAGACAGGAGGAGGCTACACCTTC. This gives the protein CASSKTGGGYTF.

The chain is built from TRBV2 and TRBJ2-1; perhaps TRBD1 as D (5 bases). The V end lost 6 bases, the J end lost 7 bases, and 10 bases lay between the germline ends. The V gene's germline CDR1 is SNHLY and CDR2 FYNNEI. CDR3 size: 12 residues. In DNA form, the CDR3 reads TGTGCCAGCAGCGACGACAGTAATGAGCAGTTCTTC. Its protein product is CASSDDSNEQFF.

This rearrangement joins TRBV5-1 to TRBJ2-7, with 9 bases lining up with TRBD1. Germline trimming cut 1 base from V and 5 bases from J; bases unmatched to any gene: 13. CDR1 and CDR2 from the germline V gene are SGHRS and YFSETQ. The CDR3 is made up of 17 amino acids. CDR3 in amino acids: CASSLIRRDRAPHEQYF. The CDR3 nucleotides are TGCGCCAGCAGCTTGATTCGCCGGGACAGGGCCCCCCACGAGCAGTACTTC. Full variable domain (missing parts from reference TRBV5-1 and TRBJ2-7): KAGVTQTPRYLIKTRGQQVTLSCSPISGHRSVSWYQQTPGQGLQFLFEYFSETQRNKGNFPGRFSGRQFSNSRSEMNVSTLELGDSALYLCASSLIRRDRAPHEQYFGPGTRLTVT.

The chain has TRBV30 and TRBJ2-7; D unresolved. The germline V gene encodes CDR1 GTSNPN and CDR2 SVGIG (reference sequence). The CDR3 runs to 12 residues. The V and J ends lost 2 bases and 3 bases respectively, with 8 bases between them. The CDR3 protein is CAWSLGFYEQYF. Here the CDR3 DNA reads TGTGCCTGGAGTTTAGGGTTCTACGAGCAGTACTTC.

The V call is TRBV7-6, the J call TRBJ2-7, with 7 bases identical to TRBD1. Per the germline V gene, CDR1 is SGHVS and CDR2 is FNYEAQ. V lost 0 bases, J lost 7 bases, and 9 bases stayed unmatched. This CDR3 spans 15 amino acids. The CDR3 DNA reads TGTGCCAGCAGCTTAGCGACAGGGACCCAGGGGGAGCAGTACTTC. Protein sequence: CASSLATGTQGEQYF.

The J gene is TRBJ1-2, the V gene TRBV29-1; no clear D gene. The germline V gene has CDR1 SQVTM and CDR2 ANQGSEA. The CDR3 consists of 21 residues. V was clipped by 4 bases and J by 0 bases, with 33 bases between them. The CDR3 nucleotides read TGCAGCGTTGGCCCGACGGCAGGAGCTCTTCAGCTTACCTCAGCTAACTATGGCTACACCTTC. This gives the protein CSVGPTAGALQLTSANYGYTF.

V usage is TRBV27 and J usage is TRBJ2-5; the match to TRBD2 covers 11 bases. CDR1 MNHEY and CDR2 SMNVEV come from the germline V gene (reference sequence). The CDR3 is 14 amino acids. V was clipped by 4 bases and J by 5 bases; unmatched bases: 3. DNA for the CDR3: TGTGCCAGCAGTTATAGCGGGAGGGGGGAGACCCAGTACTTC. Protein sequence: CASSYSGRGETQYF.

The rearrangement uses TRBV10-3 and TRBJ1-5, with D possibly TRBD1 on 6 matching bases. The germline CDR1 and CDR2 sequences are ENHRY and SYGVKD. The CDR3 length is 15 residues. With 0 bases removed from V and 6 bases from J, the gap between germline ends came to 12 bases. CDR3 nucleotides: TGTGCCATCAGTGAGTCAGTGACAGGAGGTCAGCCCCAGCATTTT. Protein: CAISESVTGGQPQHF.

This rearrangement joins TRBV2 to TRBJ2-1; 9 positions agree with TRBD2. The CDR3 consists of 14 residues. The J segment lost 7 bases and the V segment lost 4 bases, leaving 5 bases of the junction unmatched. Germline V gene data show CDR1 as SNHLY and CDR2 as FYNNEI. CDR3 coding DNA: TGTGCCAGCAGTGGTGCGGGAGGGGGAAATGAGCAGTTCTTC. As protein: CASSGAGGGNEQFF.

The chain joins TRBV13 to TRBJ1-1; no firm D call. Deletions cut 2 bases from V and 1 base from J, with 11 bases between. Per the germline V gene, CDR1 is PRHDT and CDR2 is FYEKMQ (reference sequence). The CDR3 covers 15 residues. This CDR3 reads CASSLSRAPNTEAFF. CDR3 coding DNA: TGTGCCAGCAGCTTAAGTCGTGCGCCGAACACTGAAGCTTTCTTT.

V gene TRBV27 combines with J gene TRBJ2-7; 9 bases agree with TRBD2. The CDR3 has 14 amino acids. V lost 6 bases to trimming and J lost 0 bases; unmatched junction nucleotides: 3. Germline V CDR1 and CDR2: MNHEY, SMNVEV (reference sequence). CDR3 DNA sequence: TGTGCCAGCAGGCTAGCGGGGACCTCCTACGAGCAGTACTTC. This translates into CASRLAGTSYEQYF.

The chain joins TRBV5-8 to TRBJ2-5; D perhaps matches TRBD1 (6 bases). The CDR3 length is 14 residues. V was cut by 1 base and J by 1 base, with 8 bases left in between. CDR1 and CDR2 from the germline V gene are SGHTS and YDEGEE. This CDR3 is CASSLLGAQETQYF. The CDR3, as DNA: TGTGCCAGCAGCTTGCTGGGGGCCCAAGAGACCCAGTACTTC. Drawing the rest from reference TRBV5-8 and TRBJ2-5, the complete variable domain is EAGVTQSPTHLIKTRGQQATLRCSPISGHTSVYWYQQALGLGLQFLLWYDEGEERNRGNFPPRFSGRQFPNYSSELNVNALELEDSALYLCASSLLGAQETQYFGPGTRLLVL.

This chain's CDR3 is CASSQNWAVRNNEQFF. CDR3 DNA sequence: TGCGCCAGCAGCCAAAATTGGGCAGTCAGGAACAATGAGCAGTTCTTC. This sequence joins TRBV4-3 and TRBJ2-1; D gene ambiguous. Trimming cost V 2 bases and J 5 bases, with 16 bases left between them. CDR3 size: 16 residues. Germline assignment: CDR1 LGHNA and CDR2 YSLEER.

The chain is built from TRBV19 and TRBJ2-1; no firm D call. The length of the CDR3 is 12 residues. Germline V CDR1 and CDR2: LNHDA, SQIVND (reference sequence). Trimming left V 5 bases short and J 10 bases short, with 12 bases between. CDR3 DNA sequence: TGTGCCAGTAGTGCGGTTCTCGGGGAGCAGTTCTTC. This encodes CASSAVLGEQFF.

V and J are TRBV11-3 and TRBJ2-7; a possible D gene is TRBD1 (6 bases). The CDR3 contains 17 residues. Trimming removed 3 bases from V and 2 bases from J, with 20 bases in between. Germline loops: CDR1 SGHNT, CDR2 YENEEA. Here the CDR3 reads CASSLWDITSGAYEQYF. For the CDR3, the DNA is TGTGCCAGCAGCTTGTGGGACATAACAAGTGGAGCCTACGAGCAGTACTTC. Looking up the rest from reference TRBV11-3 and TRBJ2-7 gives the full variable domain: EAGVVQSPRYKIIEKKQPVAFWCNPISGHNTLYWYLQNLGQGPELLIRYENEEAVDDSQLPKDRFSAERLKGVDSTLKIQPAELGDSAVYLCASSLWDITSGAYEQYFGPGTRLTVT.

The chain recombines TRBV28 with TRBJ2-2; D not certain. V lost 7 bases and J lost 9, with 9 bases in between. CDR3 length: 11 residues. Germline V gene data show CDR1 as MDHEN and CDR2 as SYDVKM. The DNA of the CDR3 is TGTGCCAGCAACAGAAACCGGGAGCTGTTTTTT. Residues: CASNRNRELFF.